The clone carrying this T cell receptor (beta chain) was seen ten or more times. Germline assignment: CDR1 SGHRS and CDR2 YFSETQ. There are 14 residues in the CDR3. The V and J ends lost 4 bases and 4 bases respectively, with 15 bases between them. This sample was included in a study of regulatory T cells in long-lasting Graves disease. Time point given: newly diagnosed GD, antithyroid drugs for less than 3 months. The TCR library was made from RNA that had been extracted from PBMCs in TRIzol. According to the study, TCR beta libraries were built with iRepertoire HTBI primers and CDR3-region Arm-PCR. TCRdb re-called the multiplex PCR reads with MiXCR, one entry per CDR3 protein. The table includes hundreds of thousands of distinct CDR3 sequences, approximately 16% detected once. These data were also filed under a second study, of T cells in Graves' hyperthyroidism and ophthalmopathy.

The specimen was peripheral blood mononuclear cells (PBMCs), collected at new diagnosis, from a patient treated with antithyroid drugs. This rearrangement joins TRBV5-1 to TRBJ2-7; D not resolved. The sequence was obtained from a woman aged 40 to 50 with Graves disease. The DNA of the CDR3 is TGCGCCAGCAGCCTCCGGCCACTCCAATACGAGCAGTACTTC. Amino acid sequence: CASSLRPLQYEQYF. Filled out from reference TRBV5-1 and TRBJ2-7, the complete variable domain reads KAGVTQTPRYLIKTRGQQVTLSCSPISGHRSVSWYQQTPGQGLQFLFEYFSETQRNKGNFPGRFSGRQFSNSRSEMNVSTLELGDSALYLCASSLRPLQYEQYFGPGTRLTVT.